This TCR beta chain was captured by sequencing in a study of cytomegalovirus exposure and HLA in healthy donors. General study findings and limits: The classifier reportedly diagnosed cytomegalovirus status with high sensitivity and specificity. Associated with cytomegalovirus, according to the listing, were around 160 TCR beta chains.

TCRdb's table, derived via immunoSEQ multiplex PCR, lists solely in-frame clones and lacks some. Here the sample spans more than 60,000 clones, around 88% being singletons. A remark on this clone: Its antigen is not known.

The germline gives CDR1 SQVTM, CDR2 ANQGSEA. CDR3 size: 14 residues. The ends lost 1 base at V and 7 bases at J; junction bases unmatched: 5. V usage is TRBV29-1 and J usage is TRBJ2-7; 12 bases are shared with TRBD2. The receptor was derived from a woman younger than 35 in good health and CMV-seronegative. The sample comprised PBMCs. The CDR3 nucleotides read TGCAGCGTTGAAGGACTAGCGGGAGTAGGGGAGCAGTACTTC. This sequence encodes CSVEGLAGVGEQYF.